Listed here are 13 T cell receptor beta chains from one sample, sequenced in a study of blood T cell repertoires in COVID-19. Clones were sequenced by immunoSEQ multiplex PCR, and TCRdb holds only the in-frame ones, with some missing. The sample includes hundreds of thousands of clones, around 86% of them seen just once. Sequenced input: peripheral blood. The receptors come from a man in his sixties who had recovered from COVID-19.

This clone was found once. The chain links TRBV6-5 to TRBJ2-7; D is possibly TRBD1 (6 bases). V lost 7 bases, J lost 6 bases, and 22 bases lay in between. CDR3 length: 15 amino acids. The germline V gene has CDR1 MNHEY and CDR2 SVGAGI. The CDR3 is CASIQDRSFGREQYF. CDR3 in DNA: TGTGCCAGCATACAAGACAGGTCATTCGGGCGCGAGCAGTACTTC.

In this sample, this clone turned up a few times. The same CDR3 can be traced to other DNA sequences in this sample. This chain links TRBV7-3 with TRBJ1-2, with D perhaps TRBD1 (6 bases). Trimming pared 2 bases from V and 7 bases from J, leaving 14 bases between. The CDR3 sequence is 14 residues long. Germline V gene data show CDR1 as SGHTA and CDR2 as FQGTGA. The CDR3 spells CASSLDSGGSGYTF. The CDR3 region has the DNA TGTGCCAGCAGCTTAGATTCGGGGGGCAGTGGCTACACCTTC.

The gene calls are TRBV5-1 and TRBJ2-7, with TRBD1 matching 10 bases. V lost 4 bases and J lost 6; bases outside the gene matches: 10. The CDR3 loop spans 15 amino acids. CDR1 and CDR2 from the germline V gene are SGHRS and YFSETQ. The CDR3 spells CASSLRTGGLSEQYF. The CDR3 DNA is TGCGCCAGCAGCCTTAGGACAGGGGGTTTGTCCGAGCAGTACTTC.

The rearrangement uses TRBV6-5 and TRBJ1-6, with D perhaps matching TRBD1 (6 bases). The ends were cut back, 4 bases at V and 9 bases at J, with 13 bases in the middle. The CDR3 contains 14 residues. The germline V gene has CDR1 MNHEY and CDR2 SVGAGI. DNA of the CDR3: TGTGCCAGCAGTTCAACAGGGTGGCGTTCACCCCTCCACTTT. It translates to CASSSTGWRSPLHF.

CDR3 region: CASSLRSSYNSPLHF. For the CDR3, the DNA is TGTGCCAGCAGTTTACGGAGCTCCTATAATTCACCCCTCCACTTT. This chain uses TRBV27 with TRBJ1-6; no definite D call. Germline CDR1 reads MNHEY; CDR2 reads SMNVEV (reference sequence). Trimming took 2 bases from V and 0 from J, leaving 5 bases between them. CDR3 size: 15 residues.

The CDR3 DNA reads TGTGCCAGCAGCTTTGGGACTCTGATCGGCGAGCAGTACTTC. Translation: CASSFGTLIGEQYF. The V call is TRBV5-6, the J call TRBJ2-7, with a weak D call TRBD2 (6 bases). CDR1 and CDR2 (germline): SGHDT, YYEEEE. With 2 bases removed from V and 6 bases from J, the gap between germline ends came to 15 bases. The length of the CDR3 is 14 residues.

The rearrangement links TRBV29-1 to TRBJ2-1, with 15 nucleotides matching TRBD2. The J segment lost 4 bases and the V segment lost 7 bases, leaving 8 bases of the junction unmatched. The germline CDR1 and CDR2 sequences are SQVTM and ANQGSEA. The CDR3 totals 16 residues. CDR3 DNA sequence: TGCAGCGGGGGGGGGACTAGCGGGGGGATTTACAATGAGCAGTTCTTC. This sequence encodes CSGGGTSGGIYNEQFF.

The gene calls are TRBV5-1 and TRBJ2-7, with TRBD2 matching 9 bases. Germline V gene lookup returns CDR1 SGHRS and CDR2 YFSETQ. V dropped 2 bases and J dropped 4; count of bases not matched to a gene: 4. The CDR3 sequence is 14 residues long. The CDR3 loop is CASSFSGSKYEQYF. The CDR3 coding sequence is TGCGCCAGCAGCTTTAGCGGGAGTAAATACGAGCAGTACTTC.

V is TRBV5-1 and J is TRBJ2-1; the match to TRBD1 covers 10 bases. J was trimmed by 5 bases and V by 5 bases; bases with no gene match: 10. CDR1 is SGHRS and CDR2 is YFSETQ in the germline V gene. The CDR3 extends over 16 amino acids. CDR3: CASRRLGGTGDNEQFF. Written as DNA, the CDR3 is TGCGCCAGCAGGCGTCTTGGGGGGACAGGGGACAATGAGCAGTTCTTC.

The chain carries TRBV6-5 and TRBJ2-7; D not resolved. Germline lookup yields CDR1 MNHEY and CDR2 SVGAGI. Between the trimmed V and J ends, which lost 6 bases and 6 bases, there was a span of 12 bases. The CDR3 covers 12 residues. The DNA for the CDR3 is TGTGCCAGCAGGGGCTCGCCCCCCGAGCAGTACTTC. As protein: CASRGSPPEQYF.

The chain uses TRBV28 and TRBJ2-7; 7 bases align to TRBD2. The CDR3 covers 13 residues. Per germline, CDR1 MDHEN and CDR2 SYDVKM. The V gene end was trimmed by 7 bases and the J gene end by 1 base; junction bases not matched to a gene: 4. CDR3 region: CASNGRESYEQYF. CDR3 sequence (DNA): TGTGCCAGCAATGGGCGGGAGTCCTACGAGCAGTACTTC. The variable domain in full, with the rest retrieved from reference TRBV28 and TRBJ2-7, is DVKVTQSSRYLVKRTGEKVFLECVQDMDHENMFWYRQDPGLGLRLIYFSYDVKMKEKGDIPEGYSVSREKKERFSLILESASTNQTSMYLCASNGRESYEQYFGPGTRLTVT.

CDR3 protein: CASSLAVVSGSTIYF. Written as DNA, the CDR3 is TGTGCCAGCAGCTTAGCGGTAGTTTCGGGGTCCACCATATATTTT. This chain joins TRBV7-8 and TRBJ1-3, with unresolved D. CDR1 and CDR2 (germline): SGHVS, FQNEAQ. V dropped 0 bases and J dropped 9 bases, with 15 bases sitting between them. The CDR3 loop spans 15 amino acids.

The rearrangement joins TRBV19 to TRBJ2-1; the match to TRBD2 covers 9 bases. There are 15 residues in the CDR3. Germline loops: CDR1 LNHDA, CDR2 SQIVND (reference sequence). Trimming removed 5 bases from V and 10 bases from J; junction bases left unmatched: 12. CDR3 coding DNA: TGTGCCAGTAGTGCCCAGGCGCGGGAGGGAATAGAGCAGTTCTTC. Translating it yields CASSAQAREGIEQFF.